The entry below gives a single T cell receptor (beta chain) sequence along with its context. Germline V gives CDR1 LGHNA, CDR2 YNFKEQ. CDR3 length equals 14 residues. V trimming: 4 bases; J trimming: 6 bases; junction bases outside the gene matches: 7. The table came from immunoSEQ multiplex PCR; TCRdb's copy has only in-frame clones and leaves some out. The sample yields about 610,000 clones, 85% to 90% seen once. This sample was included in a study of shared T cell receptors in the human thymus. These records were also assigned to another study, of human thymus T cells. That investigation notes: Infants, healthy and Finnish, who were having corrective surgery for congenital heart defects served as donors. Thymic resections from corrective heart surgery supplied the tissue.

The rearrangement links TRBV4-2 to TRBJ2-7; TRBD1 matches 9 bases. Sequencing was done on a sample of thymocytes. The receptor was derived from a boy under two years old with a congenital heart defect. The CDR3, as DNA: TGTGCCAGCAGCCCAAGGACAGGGGAGGCCGAGCAGTACTTC. Its protein is CASSPRTGEAEQYF.